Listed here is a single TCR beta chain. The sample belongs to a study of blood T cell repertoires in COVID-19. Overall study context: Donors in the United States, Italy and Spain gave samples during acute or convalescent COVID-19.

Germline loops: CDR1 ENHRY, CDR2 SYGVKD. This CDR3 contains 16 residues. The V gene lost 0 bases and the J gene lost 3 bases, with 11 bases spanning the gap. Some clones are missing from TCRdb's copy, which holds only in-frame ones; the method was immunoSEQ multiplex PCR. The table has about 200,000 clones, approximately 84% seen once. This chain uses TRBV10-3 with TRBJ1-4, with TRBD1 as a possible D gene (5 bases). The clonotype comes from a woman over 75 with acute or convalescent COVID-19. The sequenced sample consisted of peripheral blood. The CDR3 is CAISESGRAPNEKLFF. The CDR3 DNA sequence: TGTGCCATCAGTGAGTCTGGCAGGGCTCCTAATGAAAAACTGTTTTTT.